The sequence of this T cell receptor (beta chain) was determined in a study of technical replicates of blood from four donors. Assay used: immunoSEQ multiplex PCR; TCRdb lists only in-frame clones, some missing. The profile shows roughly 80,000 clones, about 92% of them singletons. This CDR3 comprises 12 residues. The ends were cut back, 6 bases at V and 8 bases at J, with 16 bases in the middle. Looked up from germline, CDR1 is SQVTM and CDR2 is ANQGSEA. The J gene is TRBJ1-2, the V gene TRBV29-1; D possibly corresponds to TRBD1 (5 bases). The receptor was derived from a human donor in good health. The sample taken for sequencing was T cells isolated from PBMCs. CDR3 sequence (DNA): TGCAGCGTCCAGGGAATTGCAGGAGGCTACACCTTC. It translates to CSVQGIAGGYTF.